The next 8 T cell receptor beta chains were all read from a single sample in a study of blood T cell repertoires in COVID-19. Repertoires were generated with immunoSEQ multiplex PCR, while TCRdb's copy carries only in-frame clones and drops some. The sample has about 28,000 clones; 72% are singletons. Sequenced material: peripheral blood. The receptors stem from a boy between 2 and 10 years old with active or convalescent COVID-19.

The table lists this clone with a count of one. The CDR3 loop is CAISDGTGNTEAFF. CDR3 sequence (DNA): TGTGCCATCAGTGACGGTACAGGGAACACTGAAGCTTTCTTT. This chain uses TRBV10-3 with TRBJ1-1; the D gene is possibly TRBD1 (5 bases). CDR1 is ENHRY, CDR2 SYGVKD, per germline. This CDR3 has 14 residues. V was clipped by 3 bases and J by 1 base, with 9 bases between them.

This sequence joins TRBV4-3 and TRBJ2-1; 11 bases map to TRBD2. Per the germline V gene, CDR1 is LGHNA and CDR2 is YSLEER. The CDR3 sequence is 17 residues long. V shed 5 bases, J shed 9 bases, and the junction held 15 bases outside the gene matches. The CDR3 nucleotides are TGCGCCAGCAGCTTTTCACTAGCGGGAGTGCAGGATGCTGAGCAGTTCTTC. Its translation: CASSFSLAGVQDAEQFF.

The CDR3 coding sequence is TGTGCCAGCAGCCAAGTAGGGGGTCAGCCCCAGCATTTT. This translates into CASSQVGGQPQHF. The J gene is TRBJ1-5, the V gene TRBV3-1 (or the pseudogene TRBV3-2); a weak D match, TRBD1 (6 bases). Trimming removed 1 base at V and 6 bases at J, with 7 bases between. The CDR3 is 13 amino acids. Germline lookup yields CDR1 LGHDT and CDR2 YNNKEL (reference sequence).

This clone ranks as medium-sized. This chain joins TRBV11-3 and TRBJ2-1; 8 bases map to TRBD1. Per germline, CDR1 SGHNT and CDR2 YENEEA. The trim removed 5 bases at V and 3 bases at J, leaving 9 bases unmatched. The CDR3 covers 16 residues. CDR3 DNA: TGTGCCAGCAGCACGTTACAGGGGGAAGACTACAATGAGCAGTTCTTC. Translated, it gives CASSTLQGEDYNEQFF.

This clone showed up just a few times. The chain links TRBV7-9 to TRBJ1-1; 7 bases are a match to TRBD1. The germline gives CDR1 SEHNR, CDR2 FQNEAQ (reference sequence). This CDR3 comprises 15 residues. The junction had 9 bases not matched to a gene; V was cut back by 4 bases and J by 4 bases. The CDR3: CASSSTTGMITEAFF. For the CDR3, the DNA is TGTGCCAGCAGCTCAACGACAGGGATGATCACTGAAGCTTTCTTT.

The genes are TRBV9 and TRBJ1-1, with 8 bases identical to TRBD1. Unmatched junction bases numbered 8, after V lost 3 bases and J lost 4 bases. The CDR3 is made up of 15 amino acids. The germline gives CDR1 SGDLS, CDR2 YYNGEE. The CDR3 is CASSAHRGRGTEAFF. The CDR3 nucleotides are TGTGCCAGCAGCGCCCACAGGGGGAGGGGCACTGAAGCTTTCTTT.

The chain links TRBV6-5 to TRBJ2-2, with a possible D match to TRBD2 (5 bases). The CDR3 has 13 amino acids. V lost 8 bases and J 4 bases, leaving 11 bases between the germline ends. Germline-derived CDR1 and CDR2 are MNHEY and SVGAGI. Here the CDR3 DNA reads TGTGCCAGCGGAGGTGGAATCACCGGGGAGCTGTTTTTT. Protein product: CASGGGITGELFF.

This sequence joins TRBV6-1 and TRBJ2-1; D is unclear. V lost 10 bases to trimming and J lost 0 bases, with 10 bases between them. CDR3 size: 13 residues. Germline lookup yields CDR1 MNHNS and CDR2 SASEGT. The CDR3 DNA reads as TGTGCCACCCTTACAAGCTCCTACAATGAGCAGTTCTTC. This translates into CATLTSSYNEQFF.